This T cell receptor (beta chain) was sequenced during a study of blood T cell repertoires in COVID-19. Study-level information: Nucleic acid was either cDNA or gDNA, and it came from T cells, B-cell-depleted T cells, or PBMCs.

Seattle-derived patients entered the study during active infection and were followed longitudinally. Authors' analysis steps: Estimates of nucleated cell counts were drawn from the amplification of reference gene primers. Profiled with immunoSEQ multiplex PCR; TCRdb holds only in-frame clones, not every one. For V, J and clone size, that table is used; D and trimming come from the DNA. This table holds fewer than 300,000 clones, around 92% found once. The CDR3 covers 15 residues. Trimming cost V 0 bases and J 0 bases, with 8 bases left between them. The germline V gene has CDR1 SGHDN and CDR2 FVKESK. Sequencing was carried out using peripheral blood. This receptor was obtained from a person aged 18 to 30 with COVID-19, enrolled during active disease. This chain connects TRBV14 to TRBJ2-5; no clear D gene. CDR3 in DNA: TGTGCCAGCAGCCAAGATTACGAGTACCAAGAGACCCAGTACTTC. Protein: CASSQDYEYQETQYF. The full variable domain, in which reference TRBV14 and TRBJ2-5 provide the parts outside the CDR3, is EAGVTQFPSHSVIEKGQTVTLRCDPISGHDNLYWYRRVMGKEIKFLLHFVKESKQDESGMPNNRFLAERTGGTYSTLKVQPAELEDSGVYFCASSQDYEYQETQYFGPGTRLLVL.